The 17 T cell receptor beta chains presented below share a single source sample, sequenced in a study of T cell responses to AZD1222 COVID-19 vaccine. Repertoires were generated with immunoSEQ multiplex PCR, while TCRdb's copy carries only in-frame clones and drops some. The sample includes roughly 150,000 clones, 80% to 95% of them seen just once. The sample was peripheral blood, taken on day 0 of AZD1222 vaccination. The receptor source for this set is an adult in good health.

The rearrangement uses TRBV6-2 or TRBV6-3 and TRBJ1-5, with 10 bases fitting TRBD1. Germline loops: CDR1 MNHEY, CDR2 SVGEGT. The CDR3 is 17 residues long. V was pared by 4 bases and J by 2 bases, with 8 bases of the junction left unmatched. In nucleotides, the CDR3 is TGTGCCAGCAGTTCGACAGGGGGCCTAAGTGGCAATCAGCCCCAGCATTTT. Amino acids: CASSSTGGLSGNQPQHF.

Turning to this clone: The sample has other DNA sequences that encode this CDR3 too. This chain connects TRBV27 to TRBJ1-5; 7 bases are shared with TRBD1. Germline CDR1 and CDR2: MNHEY and SMNVEV (reference sequence). V gave up 4 bases and J gave up 5 bases; unmatched junction bases: 5. This CDR3 has 14 residues. CDR3 in amino acids: CASSSQGSHQPQHF. CDR3 bases: TGTGCCAGCAGTTCACAGGGGAGTCATCAGCCCCAGCATTTT.

V usage is TRBV3-1 (or the pseudogene TRBV3-2) and J usage is TRBJ1-1, with D unresolved. Between the trimmed V and J ends, which lost 4 bases and 0 bases, there was a span of 9 bases. This CDR3 contains 14 residues. Germline V gene data show CDR1 as LGHDT and CDR2 as YNNKEL (reference sequence). CDR3 region: CASSPARMNTEAFF. CDR3 DNA sequence: TGTGCCAGCAGCCCAGCGCGGATGAACACTGAAGCTTTCTTT.

The chain has TRBV6-5 and TRBJ2-1; 9 bases map to TRBD1. After removal of 6 bases from V and 6 bases from J, the junction contained 9 bases not matched to a gene. Per the germline V gene, CDR1 is MNHEY and CDR2 is SVGAGI. This CDR3 region has 15 residues. The CDR3 is CASSPGQGLVNEQFF. In DNA, the CDR3 is TGTGCCAGCAGCCCGGGACAGGGTTTAGTCAATGAGCAGTTCTTC.

V usage is TRBV7-9 and J usage is TRBJ1-1; tentative D call: TRBD1 (6 bases). Looked up from germline, CDR1 is SEHNR and CDR2 is FQNEAQ (reference sequence). V was trimmed by 3 bases and J by 3 bases, leaving 11 bases between them. This CDR3 is 14 amino acids long. This chain's CDR3 is CASSFTGADTEAFF. DNA of the CDR3: TGTGCCAGCAGCTTTACGGGGGCGGACACTGAAGCTTTCTTT.

Of note for this clone: Other nucleotide sequences in the sample specify the same CDR3. This chain links TRBV7-2 with TRBJ1-4; 8 bases are shared with TRBD1. Germline V CDR1 and CDR2: SGHTA, FQGNSA. V lost 1 base and J lost 5; bases outside the gene matches: 0. This CDR3 is built from 14 residues. CDR3 coding DNA: TGTGCCAGCAGCTTAGGGACAGGGAATGAAAAACTGTTTTTT. It translates to CASSLGTGNEKLFF.

The chain combines TRBV6-4 with TRBJ2-1; 7 nucleotides agree with TRBD2. The V gene end was trimmed by 0 bases and the J gene end by 0 bases; junction bases not matched to a gene: 2. The CDR3 is 16 residues long. The germline CDR1 and CDR2 sequences are MRHNA and SNTAGT. The CDR3 protein is CASSDSPSGSYNEQFF. CDR3 bases: TGTGCCAGCAGTGACTCGCCTAGCGGCTCCTACAATGAGCAGTTCTTC.

J is TRBJ2-5 and V is TRBV5-1; 13 bases agree with TRBD2. After removal of 7 bases from V and 3 bases from J, the junction contained 3 bases not matched to a gene. Germline V gene sequence: CDR1 SGHRS, CDR2 YFSETQ. The CDR3 has 14 amino acids. CDR3 nucleotide sequence: TGCGCCAGCCGCGGACTAGCGGGAGAAGAGACCCAGTACTTC. As protein: CASRGLAGEETQYF.

This rearrangement joins TRBV27 to TRBJ2-1; possible D gene TRBD2, 6 bases. In germline, CDR1 is MNHEY, CDR2 SMNVEV (reference sequence). V shed 5 bases and J shed 0 bases, with 11 bases lying between them. The CDR3 contains 15 residues. CDR3 coding DNA: TGTGCCAGCAGTCGAAGCGGGCCCTCCTACAATGAGCAGTTCTTC. Encoded protein: CASSRSGPSYNEQFF.

CDR3 coding DNA: TGCGCCAGCAGCTTGCAAGGACAGGAGAACACTGAAGCTTTCTTT. Translation: CASSLQGQENTEAFF. This chain joins TRBV5-1 and TRBJ1-1, with 7 bases identical to TRBD1. The trim removed 1 base at V and 1 base at J, leaving 4 bases unmatched. This CDR3 contains 15 residues. Germline assignment: CDR1 SGHRS and CDR2 YFSETQ.

This chain links TRBV30 with TRBJ2-7; 8 nucleotides align to TRBD2. The CDR3 extends over 21 amino acids. CDR1 and CDR2 from the germline V gene are GTSNPN and SVGIG (reference sequence). The junction had 28 bases not matched to a gene; V was cut back by 2 bases and J by 4 bases. CDR3 sequence reads: CAWSKTPLQTGSSGRGYEQYF. Written as DNA, the CDR3 is TGTGCCTGGAGTAAAACACCACTTCAAACAGGCTCGAGCGGGAGAGGGTACGAGCAGTACTTC.

The V and J genes are TRBV6-5 and TRBJ1-2, with TRBD1 matching 7 bases. The CDR3 length is 13 residues. With 4 bases clipped from V and 8 bases from J, the junction kept 7 bases outside the gene matches. CDR1 and CDR2 from the germline V gene are MNHEY and SVGAGI. The CDR3 region is CASSSGDSGGYTF. The CDR3 DNA reads TGTGCCAGCAGTTCCGGGGACAGCGGGGGCTACACCTTC.

J is TRBJ2-1 and V is TRBV28; no definite D call. The CDR3 length is 15 residues. The germline V gene encodes CDR1 MDHEN and CDR2 SYDVKM. V was cut by 6 bases and J by 2 bases, with 14 bases left in between. In DNA form, the CDR3 reads TGTGCCAGCAGAGCCGGCGGTGCAACCTACAATGAGCAGTTCTTC. It yields the protein CASRAGGATYNEQFF.

The chain carries TRBV4-1 and TRBJ1-4; D gene ambiguous. The length of the CDR3 is 11 residues. V shed 6 bases and J shed 8 bases, with 7 bases lying between them. Germline values: CDR1 MGHRA, CDR2 YSYEKL. CDR3 loop: CASSQTEKLFF. The CDR3 region has the DNA TGCGCCAGCAGTCAGACAGAAAAACTGTTTTTT.

This clone came up a few times. The V gene is TRBV5-1, the J gene TRBJ2-6, with D unresolved. Germline V gene data show CDR1 as SGHRS and CDR2 as YFSETQ. Trimming pared 5 bases from V and 4 bases from J, leaving 16 bases between. This CDR3 comprises 16 residues. Written as DNA, the CDR3 is TGCGCCAGCAGATATCTCCTTCGCTCCGGGGCCAACGTCCTGACTTTC. It is translated as CASRYLLRSGANVLTF.

This chain links TRBV30 with TRBJ1-1; no reliable D call. V lost 5 bases to trimming and J lost 3 bases, with 7 bases between them. The germline gives CDR1 GTSNPN, CDR2 SVGIG (reference sequence). This CDR3 contains 11 residues. CDR3 nucleotides: TGTGCCTGGGGTCACCACACTGAAGCTTTCTTT. Amino acids: CAWGHHTEAFF.

The chain recombines TRBV5-4 with TRBJ1-2, with D unclear. V was shortened by 0 bases and J by 4 bases, with 10 bases between the two germline ends. The CDR3 extends over 14 amino acids. In germline, CDR1 is SGHNT, CDR2 YYREEE (reference sequence). This chain's CDR3 is CASSLDGVVYGYTF. CDR3 sequence (DNA): TGTGCCAGCAGCTTGGACGGAGTAGTCTATGGCTACACCTTC.